The present T cell receptor beta chain was sequenced within a study of Graves' ophthalmopathy and Graves' hyperthyroidism. RNA transcripts provided the template for amplifying TCR beta CDR3 regions. Second-round multiplex PCR came after a first-round RT-PCR that employed HTBI primers. TCRdb redid the calling of the multiplex PCR reads with MiXCR, one entry per CDR3 protein. The sample carries about 58,000 distinct CDR3 sequences, approximately 47% recorded once. This clonotype was counted ten times or more. As yet, its antigen is unknown. In this cohort, patients with other autoimmune diseases, uncontrolled infections, pregnancy or lactation were excluded. Fresh peripheral blood (approximately 10 ml) yielded the PBMCs. V was shortened by 7 bases and J by 1 base, with 16 bases between the two germline ends. The germline gives CDR1 SQVTM, CDR2 ANQGSEA. The CDR3 covers 14 residues. Overall study findings and caveats: Ophthalmopathy versus stable hyperthyroidism: 13-signature model gave around 90% sensitivity, around 81% specificity. Most expanded thyroid clonotypes above 0.001 frequency also appeared in blood.

The sequenced sample was peripheral blood. The receptor's source is an adult woman with Graves' ophthalmopathy. The chain carries TRBV29-1 and TRBJ1-1; D remains unclear. Here the CDR3 reads CSASHPPGNTEAFF. The CDR3 DNA reads as TGCAGCGCCTCCCACCCTCCAGGGAACACTGAAGCTTTCTTT.